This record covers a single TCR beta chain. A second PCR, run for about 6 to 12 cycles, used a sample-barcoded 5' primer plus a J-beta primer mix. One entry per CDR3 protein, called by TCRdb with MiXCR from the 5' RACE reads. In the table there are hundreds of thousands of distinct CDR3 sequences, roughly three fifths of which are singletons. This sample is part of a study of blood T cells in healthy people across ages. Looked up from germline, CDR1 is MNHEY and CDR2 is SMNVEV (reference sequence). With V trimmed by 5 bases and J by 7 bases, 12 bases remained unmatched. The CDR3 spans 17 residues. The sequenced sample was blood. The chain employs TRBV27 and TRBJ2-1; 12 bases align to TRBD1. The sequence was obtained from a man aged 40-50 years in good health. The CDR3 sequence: CASSHILVGQGANEQFF. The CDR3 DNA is TGTGCCAGCAGTCACATCCTGGTGGGACAGGGGGCTAATGAGCAGTTCTTC.